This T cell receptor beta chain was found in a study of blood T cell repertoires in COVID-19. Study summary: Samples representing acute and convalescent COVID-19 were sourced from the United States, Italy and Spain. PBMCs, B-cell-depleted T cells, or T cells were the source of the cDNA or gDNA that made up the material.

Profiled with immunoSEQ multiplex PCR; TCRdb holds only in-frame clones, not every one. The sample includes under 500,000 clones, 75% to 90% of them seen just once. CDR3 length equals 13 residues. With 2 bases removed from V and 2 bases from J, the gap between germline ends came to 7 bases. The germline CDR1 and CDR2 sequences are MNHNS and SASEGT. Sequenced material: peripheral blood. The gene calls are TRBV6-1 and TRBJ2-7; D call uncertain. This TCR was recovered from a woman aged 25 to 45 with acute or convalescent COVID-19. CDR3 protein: CASSEYFTYEQYF. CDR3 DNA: TGTGCCAGCAGTGAATATTTTACCTACGAGCAGTACTTC.